This is a list of T cell receptor beta chains from one sample in a study of CD8 T cells in ankylosing spondylitis. TCRdb fed the 5' RACE reads into MiXCR, producing one record per CDR3 protein. The repertoire holds some 38,000 distinct CDR3 sequences, with 10% as singletons. Sequencing was performed on blood, either unsorted or a sorted T cell fraction (not recorded which). These receptors all come from a male donor with ankylosing spondylitis or in good health (not recorded which). Each CDR3 is given without its conserved first and last residue.

TRBV5-1,ASSLVAGEYNEQF
TRBV6-5,ASSYSPSGRANEQF
TRBV3-1,ASSQEGGNTEAF
TRBV11-2,ASSLSPAGVTDTQY
TRBV6-5,ASSYGPGGSQETQY
TRBV12-3/TRBV12-4,ASSFGLASTDTQY
TRBV7-8,ASTSWRDFEDTQY
TRBV11-2,ASSFALGGNEQF
TRBV20-1,SARDPRLAVSYEQY
TRBV6-2/TRBV6-3,ASNGGSSYNEQF
TRBV14,ASSQPHWAYNEQF
TRBV5-6,ASSHRLATADTQY
TRBV30,ASSGQATGELF
TRBV2,ASSPEIPNTGELF
TRBV29-1,SVVEALAAEQY
TRBV7-9,AIQGTGHHVRGYT
TRBV20-1,SAKREAYNEQF
TRBV12-3/TRBV12-4,ASSRRAGGDNEQF
TRBV5-1,ASSLVAGPTVTDTQY
TRBV27,ASSYVRTGGGYGYT
TRBV7-9,ASSSGLAGETQY
TRBV5-1,ASSLPETSGGLDEQF
TRBV20-1,SARDHGGNTIY
TRBV7-3,ASSLGVSGANVLT
TRBV29-1,SVAGPYEQY
TRBV19,ASSWTSGTGELF
TRBV5-1,ASSLPLGGSYEQY
TRBV6-2/TRBV6-3,ASSYSHQNTGELF
TRBV12-3/TRBV12-4,ASSLGSHNEQF
TRBV7-2,ASSLASGTSGRGNEQF
TRBV19,ASSEKSSTDTQY
TRBV6-1,ASSPTGTSLRNEQF
TRBV29-1,SVVVTSADTQY
TRBV25-1,ASSDDRLGSYEQY